Below are 23 T cell receptor beta chains sequenced from a single sample in a study of OX40 agonist ivuxolimab in advanced cancers. TCRdb's table, derived via immunoSEQ multiplex PCR, lists solely in-frame clones and lacks some. The sample lists about 47,000 clones; roughly nine tenths were seen once. Source: CD4+ or CD8+ T cells sorted from blood, taken in a trial of the OX40 agonist ivuxolimab. The receptors were sampled from an adult with an advanced solid tumor such as melanoma, head and neck, liver or kidney cancer.

This chain joins TRBV5-1 and TRBJ2-3, with 8 bases aligning to TRBD2. CDR1 SGHRS and CDR2 YFSETQ come from the germline V gene. The V and J ends lost 0 bases and 6 bases, in that order; junction bases with no gene match: 6. CDR3 length: 15 amino acids. The CDR3 protein is CASSLAGGAYDTQYF. Written as DNA, the CDR3 is TGCGCCAGCAGCTTGGCCGGGGGGGCCTACGATACGCAGTATTTT.

The genes are TRBV7-2 and TRBJ2-7; TRBD1 agrees at 10 bases. The CDR3 has 15 amino acids. Germline V gene lookup returns CDR1 SGHTA and CDR2 FQGNSA. With 5 bases clipped from V and 2 bases from J, the junction kept 6 bases outside the gene matches. In DNA form, the CDR3 reads TGTGCCAGCAGCGAAGGACAGGGGGGGGCCTACGAGCAGTACTTC. Amino acids: CASSEGQGGAYEQYF. The entire variable domain, with the rest obtained from reference TRBV7-2 and TRBJ2-7, is as follows: GAGVSQSPSNKVTEKGKDVELRCDPISGHTALYWYRQSLGQGLEFLIYFQGNSAPDKSGLPSDRFSAERTGGSVSTLTIQRTQQEDSAVYLCASSEGQGGAYEQYFGPGTRLTVT.

V usage is TRBV28 and J usage is TRBJ1-2, with D tentatively TRBD1 (6 bases). This CDR3 has 14 amino acids. Trimming cost V 3 bases and J 8 bases, with 16 bases left between them. Germline assignment: CDR1 MDHEN and CDR2 SYDVKM. The CDR3: CASSFKGGAEGYTF. DNA for the CDR3: TGTGCCAGCAGTTTTAAAGGGGGAGCCGAAGGCTACACCTTC.

As regards this clone: The same CDR3 is also encoded by other DNA sequences in this sample. The chain uses TRBV7-9 and TRBJ1-6; no definite D call. Trimming cost V 1 base and J 10 bases, with 5 bases left between them. This CDR3 contains 12 residues. Germline V gives CDR1 SEHNR, CDR2 FQNEAQ (reference sequence). CDR3 loop: CASSLGDSPLHF. The CDR3 DNA sequence: TGTGCCAGCAGCTTAGGAGACTCACCCCTCCACTTT.

V and J are TRBV4-1 and TRBJ1-1; D is unresolved. V lost 1 base and J 5 bases, leaving 11 bases between the germline ends. Per the germline V gene, CDR1 is MGHRA and CDR2 is YSYEKL. The CDR3 consists of 14 residues. The CDR3 protein is CASSQANVLTEAFF. The CDR3 DNA follows: TGCGCCAGCAGCCAAGCAAACGTTCTGACTGAAGCTTTCTTT.

The rearrangement joins TRBV5-4 to TRBJ1-1; D not resolved. Trimming took 2 bases from V and 0 from J, leaving 2 bases between them. This CDR3 has 12 residues. Looked up from germline, CDR1 is SGHNT and CDR2 is YYREEE (reference sequence). The CDR3 protein is CASSFMNTEAFF. The DNA for the CDR3 is TGTGCCAGCAGCTTCATGAACACTGAAGCTTTCTTT.

The chain couples TRBV30 to TRBJ2-3, with 8 bases aligning to TRBD2. Germline assignment: CDR1 GTSNPN and CDR2 SVGIG (reference sequence). Germline trimming cut 1 base from V and 4 bases from J; bases unmatched to any gene: 4. The length of the CDR3 is 14 residues. The CDR3 is CAWSEGLGSDTQYF. DNA for the CDR3: TGTGCCTGGAGTGAGGGACTAGGTTCAGATACGCAGTATTTT. The full variable domain, rest sourced from reference TRBV30 and TRBJ2-3, is SQTIHQWPATLVQPVGSPLSLECTVEGTSNPNLYWYRQAAGRGLQLLFYSVGIGQISSEVPQNLSASRPQDRQFILSSKKLLLSDSGFYLCAWSEGLGSDTQYFGPGTRLTVL.

This chain joins TRBV6-1 and TRBJ2-3; TRBD1 might be the D (7 bases). The CDR3 is made up of 15 amino acids. Germline V gene sequence: CDR1 MNHNS, CDR2 SASEGT. V was cut by 2 bases and J by 5 bases, with 14 bases left in between. The CDR3 DNA follows: TGTGCCAGCAGTGAATGGAGGGGGCTCGGAGATACGCAGTATTTT. Its translation is CASSEWRGLGDTQYF.

Note on this clone: Its ends do not fully match the called genes, so a read error is possible. The chain has TRBV19 and TRBJ1-1, with D maybe TRBD1 (6 bases). CDR1 and CDR2 (germline): LNHDA, SQIVND (reference sequence). The CDR3 is 13 amino acids. This CDR3 is CASRIGGEAEAFF. CDR3 nucleotides: TGTGCCAGTAGAATAGGGGGAGAGGCTGAAGCTTTCTTT.

V is TRBV14 and J is TRBJ1-3; the D is unclear. Germline V gene lookup returns CDR1 SGHDN and CDR2 FVKESK. This CDR3 is built from 15 residues. V lost 4 bases, J lost 0 bases, and 10 bases lay in between. CDR3 protein: CASSLARLSGNTIYF. The CDR3 DNA is TGTGCCAGCAGCCTGGCCCGCCTCTCTGGAAACACCATATATTTT.

The chain carries TRBV7-3 and TRBJ2-2; 7 bases fit TRBD2. CDR1 is SGHTA and CDR2 is FQGTGA in the germline V gene. The V gene end was trimmed by 2 bases and the J gene end by 2 bases; junction bases not matched to a gene: 2. This CDR3 comprises 15 residues. The CDR3 sequence: CASSLLAENTGELFF. CDR3 sequence (DNA): TGTGCCAGCAGCTTACTAGCGGAAAACACCGGGGAGCTGTTTTTT.

This sequence joins TRBV13 and TRBJ1-1, with a weak D call TRBD1 (6 bases). The CDR3 is made up of 14 amino acids. Germline CDR1 is PRHDT and CDR2 is FYEKMQ (reference sequence). The V end lost 7 bases, the J end lost 3 bases, and 15 bases lay between the germline ends. DNA of the CDR3: TGTGCCAGCACCCCAGATACAGGGTACACTGAAGCTTTCTTT. This codes for CASTPDTGYTEAFF.

This rearrangement joins TRBV6-5 to TRBJ1-2; no definite D call. The CDR3 spans 14 residues. V lost 0 bases to trimming and J lost 2 bases, with 7 bases between them. CDR1 is MNHEY, CDR2 SVGAGI, per germline. The CDR3 nucleotides read TGTGCCAGCAGTTACTCTGGCAGAAACTATGGCTACACCTTC. Encoded protein: CASSYSGRNYGYTF.

The chain combines TRBV19 with TRBJ1-5; 9 bases match TRBD1. This CDR3 region has 14 residues. Germline CDR1 and CDR2: LNHDA and SQIVND (reference sequence). Unmatched junction bases numbered 1, after V lost 0 bases and J lost 7 bases. The DNA for the CDR3 is TGTGCCAGTAGTATAGAGGGACAGGGACAGCCCCAGCATTTT. Protein: CASSIEGQGQPQHF.

This clone has only a few counts. V is TRBV19 and J is TRBJ1-1, with TRBD1 as a possible D gene (5 bases). CDR1 LNHDA and CDR2 SQIVND come from the germline V gene (reference sequence). The CDR3 length is 13 residues. V was shortened by 2 bases and J by 3 bases, with 7 bases between the two germline ends. CDR3 in DNA: TGTGCCAGTAGTATAACGGGGGACACTGAAGCTTTCTTT. This sequence encodes CASSITGDTEAFF.

J is TRBJ1-2 and V is TRBV10-2; D gene ambiguous. CDR1 is WSHSY, CDR2 SAAADI, per germline. The ends were cut back, 4 bases at V and 2 bases at J, with 8 bases in the middle. The CDR3 runs to 13 residues. CDR3 coding DNA: TGCGCCAGCAGTGTGGGTCGGAACTATGGCTACACCTTC. It yields the protein CASSVGRNYGYTF.

J is TRBJ2-3 and V is TRBV19; D may be TRBD1 (5 bases). V was trimmed by 2 bases and J by 9 bases, leaving 9 bases between them. Germline-derived CDR1 and CDR2 are LNHDA and SQIVND (reference sequence). This CDR3 region has 12 residues. For the CDR3, the DNA is TGTGCCAGTAGTATAAAGGGGCGGACGCAGTATTTT. Translated: CASSIKGRTQYF.

The V call is TRBV5-1, the J call TRBJ2-3; 9 bases align to TRBD1. CDR3 length: 15 residues. Germline CDR1 and CDR2: SGHRS and YFSETQ. Trimming took 0 bases from V and 7 from J; bases not matched to a gene: 6. CDR3 nucleotide sequence: TGCGCCAGCAGCTTGGTGCGGACAGGGGAGCATACGCAGTATTTT. This translates into CASSLVRTGEHTQYF.

V and J are TRBV5-1 and TRBJ2-4, with no clear D. V was cut by 4 bases and J by 1 base, with 12 bases left in between. Germline V gives CDR1 SGHRS, CDR2 YFSETQ. There are 15 residues in the CDR3. CDR3: CASSEGILAKNIQYF. The CDR3 nucleotides are TGCGCCAGCAGCGAAGGGATTTTGGCCAAAAACATTCAGTACTTC.

This clone was picked up one time. The chain couples TRBV7-9 to TRBJ2-7; D may be TRBD1 (6 bases). Germline V gene lookup returns CDR1 SEHNR and CDR2 FQNEAQ (reference sequence). This CDR3 contains 18 residues. V was cut by 3 bases and J by 2 bases, with 23 bases left in between. CDR3 loop: CASSFADSRGHNPYEQYF. DNA for the CDR3: TGTGCCAGCAGCTTTGCAGATTCCCGGGGACACAACCCCTACGAGCAGTACTTC.

V is TRBV4-3 and J is TRBJ1-6, with D unresolved. The CDR3 totals 16 residues. Trimming cost V 0 bases and J 5 bases, with 11 bases left between them. Germline V gene sequence: CDR1 LGHNA, CDR2 YSLEER. The CDR3 nucleotides read TGCGCCAGCAGCCAAGATCTGGTCAGAAATAATTCACCCCTCCACTTT. This encodes CASSQDLVRNNSPLHF.

The rearrangement links TRBV27 to TRBJ2-1; perhaps TRBD1 as D (6 bases). CDR1 MNHEY and CDR2 SMNVEV come from the germline V gene (reference sequence). Trimming shortened V by 4 bases and J by 4 bases, and 8 bases separated the two germline ends. The CDR3 spans 13 residues. DNA for the CDR3: TGTGCCAGCAGTTGGACAGAGTACAATGAGCAGTTCTTC. Translating gives CASSWTEYNEQFF.

The CDR3 sequence is CASSLVTSPGELFF. The CDR3 DNA reads TGTGCCAGCAGCTTAGTCACCAGTCCCGGGGAGCTGTTTTTT. The rearrangement uses TRBV13 and TRBJ2-2; D uncertain. The length of the CDR3 is 14 residues. Trimming pared 1 base from V and 6 bases from J, leaving 9 bases between. CDR1 is PRHDT and CDR2 is FYEKMQ in the germline V gene (reference sequence).